This T cell receptor beta chain was captured by sequencing in a study of tumor and adjacent non-tumor tissue in lung cancer. In the study overall: Patients comprised about a dozen adenocarcinoma, 2 squamous cell carcinoma and 1 small cell lung cancer.

RNA was extracted from bulk tissue without any cell sorting. The table lists this clonotype with many counts. Its antigen is unknown. Three rounds of nested PCR, following a modified ARM-PCR protocol, produced the TCRbeta library. TCRdb independently ran MiXCR on the multiplex PCR reads; one entry per CDR3 protein. The data show 120,000 to 150,000 distinct CDR3 sequences, around 60% seen once. This CDR3 comprises 16 residues. The J segment lost 7 bases and the V segment lost 2 bases, leaving 13 bases of the junction unmatched. Looked up from germline, CDR1 is SGHAT and CDR2 is FQNNGV. General observations from the study: Significantly higher TCR diversity was found in tumor than normal lung. Tumor TCR diversity, when higher, was linked to shorter survival. Top 100 clones took a larger repertoire share in normal lung.

The chain carries TRBV11-2 and TRBJ1-2; TRBD1 aligns across 7 bases. Sequenced input: lung tumor tissue. The origin of this receptor is a man in his 60s with small cell lung cancer. This chain's CDR3 is CASSLSRPGQGGGYTF. The DNA of the CDR3 is TGTGCCAGCAGCTTAAGCCGACCGGGGCAGGGGGGTGGCTACACCTTC.